The clone carrying this T cell receptor (beta chain) was picked up a small number of times. Only in-frame clones appear in the TCRdb table, and some are missing; sequencing was by immunoSEQ multiplex PCR. The data show more than 75,000 clones, just under 95% seen once. This entry belongs to a study of technical replicates of blood from a few donors. The V gene's germline CDR1 is SQVTM and CDR2 ANQGSEA. Trimming took off 5 bases at V and 1 base at J, with 11 bases between the two ends. This CDR3 is built from 13 residues. The chain uses TRBV29-1 and TRBJ1-1, with D perhaps matching TRBD1 (5 bases). The sequence derives from a human donor in good health. The sample was T cells isolated from PBMCs. The CDR3 nucleotides are TGCAGCGTTCCTCCTCAGGGGAACACTGAAGCTTTCTTT. Translating gives CSVPPQGNTEAFF. Together with reference TRBV29-1 and TRBJ1-1, the CDR3 gives the full variable domain: SAVISQKPSRDICQRGTSLTIQCQVDSQVTMMFWYRQQPGQSLTLIATANQGSEATYESGFVIDKFPISRPNLTFSTLTVSNMSPEDSSIYLCSVPPQGNTEAFFGQGTRLTVV.